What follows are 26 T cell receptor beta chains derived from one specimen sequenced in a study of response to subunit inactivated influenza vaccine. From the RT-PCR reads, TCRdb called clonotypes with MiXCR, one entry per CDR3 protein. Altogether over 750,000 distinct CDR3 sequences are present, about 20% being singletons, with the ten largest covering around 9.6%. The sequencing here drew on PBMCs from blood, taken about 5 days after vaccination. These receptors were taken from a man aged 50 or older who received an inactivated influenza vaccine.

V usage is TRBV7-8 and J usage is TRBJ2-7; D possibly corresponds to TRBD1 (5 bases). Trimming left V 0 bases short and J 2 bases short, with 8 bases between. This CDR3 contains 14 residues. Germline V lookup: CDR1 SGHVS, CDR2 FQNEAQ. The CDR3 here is CASSLAPRAYEQYF. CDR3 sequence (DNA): TGTGCCAGCAGCTTAGCACCCAGGGCCTACGAGCAGTACTTC.

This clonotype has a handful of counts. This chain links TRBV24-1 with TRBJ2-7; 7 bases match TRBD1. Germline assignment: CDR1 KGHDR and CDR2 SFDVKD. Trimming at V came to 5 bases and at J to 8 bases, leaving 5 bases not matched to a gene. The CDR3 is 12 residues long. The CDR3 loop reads CATSGQGSQQYF. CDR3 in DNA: TGTGCCACCAGTGGACAGGGTTCCCAGCAGTACTTC.

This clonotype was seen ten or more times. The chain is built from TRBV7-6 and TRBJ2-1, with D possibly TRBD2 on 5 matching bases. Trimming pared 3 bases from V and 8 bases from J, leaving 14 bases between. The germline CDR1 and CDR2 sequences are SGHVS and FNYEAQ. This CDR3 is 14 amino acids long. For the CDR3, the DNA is TGTGCCAGCAGCTTCACTAGTCCCCCTGATGAGCAGTTCTTC. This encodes CASSFTSPPDEQFF.

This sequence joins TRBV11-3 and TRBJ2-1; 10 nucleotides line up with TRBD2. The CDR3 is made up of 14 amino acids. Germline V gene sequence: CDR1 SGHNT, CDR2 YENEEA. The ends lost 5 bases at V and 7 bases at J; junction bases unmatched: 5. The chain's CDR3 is CASSTPTSGNEQFF. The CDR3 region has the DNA TGTGCCAGCAGCACCCCGACTAGCGGGAATGAGCAGTTCTTC.

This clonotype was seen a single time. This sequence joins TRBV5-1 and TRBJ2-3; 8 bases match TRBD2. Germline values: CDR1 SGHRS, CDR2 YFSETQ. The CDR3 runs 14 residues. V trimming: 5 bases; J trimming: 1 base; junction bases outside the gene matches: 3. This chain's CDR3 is CASRTAGGTDTQYF. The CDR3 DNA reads TGCGCCAGCAGGACAGCGGGGGGCACAGATACGCAGTATTTT.

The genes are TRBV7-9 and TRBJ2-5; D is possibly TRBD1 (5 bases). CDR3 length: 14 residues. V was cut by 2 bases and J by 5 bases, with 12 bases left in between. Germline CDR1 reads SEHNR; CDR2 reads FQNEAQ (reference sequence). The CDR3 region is CASSLRGSWETQYF. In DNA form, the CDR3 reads TGTGCCAGCAGCTTAAGGGGCTCGTGGGAGACCCAGTACTTC.

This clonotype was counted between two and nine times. CDR3 nucleotides: TGTGCCCGGGGGGGAGCGACCAAAGATACGCAGTATTTT. The encoded protein is CARGGATKDTQYF. The chain couples TRBV7-9 to TRBJ2-3, with 8 positions matching TRBD2. The CDR3 is made up of 13 amino acids. Germline CDR1 is SEHNR and CDR2 is FQNEAQ (reference sequence). The V segment lost 11 bases and the J segment 5 bases; nucleotides outside the gene matches: 9.

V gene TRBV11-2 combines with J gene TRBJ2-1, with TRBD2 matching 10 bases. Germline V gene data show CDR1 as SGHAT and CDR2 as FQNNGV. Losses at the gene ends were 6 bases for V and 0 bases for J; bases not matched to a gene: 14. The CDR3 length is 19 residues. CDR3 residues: CASRGPSGGSLGSYNEQFF. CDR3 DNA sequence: TGTGCCAGCAGAGGGCCTAGCGGGGGTTCGCTCGGCTCCTACAATGAGCAGTTCTTC.

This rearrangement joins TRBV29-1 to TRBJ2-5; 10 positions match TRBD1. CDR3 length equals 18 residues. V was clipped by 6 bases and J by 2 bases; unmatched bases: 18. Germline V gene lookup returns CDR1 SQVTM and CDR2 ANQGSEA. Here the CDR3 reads CSVYSRDRGPNPQETQYF. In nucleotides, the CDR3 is TGCAGCGTATATTCCCGGGACAGGGGCCCCAATCCACAAGAGACCCAGTACTTC.

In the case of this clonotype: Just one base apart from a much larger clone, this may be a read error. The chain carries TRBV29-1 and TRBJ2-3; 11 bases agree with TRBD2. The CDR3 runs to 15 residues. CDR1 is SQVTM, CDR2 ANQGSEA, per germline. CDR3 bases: TGCACCGTACCGCCACTAGCGGGAGTCTCAGATACGCAGTATTTT. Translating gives CTVPPLAGVSDTQYF.

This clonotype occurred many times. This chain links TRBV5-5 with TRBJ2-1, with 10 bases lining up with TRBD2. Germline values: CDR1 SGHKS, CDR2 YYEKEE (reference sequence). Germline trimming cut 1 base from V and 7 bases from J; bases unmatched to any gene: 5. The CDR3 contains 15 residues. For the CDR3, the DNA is TGTGCCAGCAGCTTGCTAGCGGGAGTGGGGAATGAGCAGTTCTTC. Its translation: CASSLLAGVGNEQFF.

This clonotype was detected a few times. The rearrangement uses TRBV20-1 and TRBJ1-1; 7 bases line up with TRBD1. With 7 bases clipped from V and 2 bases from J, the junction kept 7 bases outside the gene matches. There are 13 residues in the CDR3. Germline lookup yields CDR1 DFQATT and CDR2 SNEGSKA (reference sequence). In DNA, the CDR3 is TGCAGTGGGCTCCAGGGGGATAACACTGAAGCTTTCTTT. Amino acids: CSGLQGDNTEAFF.

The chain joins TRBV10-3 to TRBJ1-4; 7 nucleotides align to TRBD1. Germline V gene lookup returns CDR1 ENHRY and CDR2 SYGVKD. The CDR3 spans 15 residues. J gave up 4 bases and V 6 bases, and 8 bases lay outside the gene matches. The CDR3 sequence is CAIRADREGNEKLFF. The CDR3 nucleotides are TGTGCCATCAGGGCAGACAGGGAGGGTAATGAAAAACTGTTTTTT.

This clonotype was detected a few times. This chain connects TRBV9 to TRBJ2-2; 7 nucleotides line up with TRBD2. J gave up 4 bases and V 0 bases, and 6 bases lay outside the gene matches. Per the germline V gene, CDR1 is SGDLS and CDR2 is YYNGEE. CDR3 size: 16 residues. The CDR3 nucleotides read TGTGCCAGCAGCGTAGACGGGAGGCCACCCACCGGGGAGCTGTTTTTT. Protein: CASSVDGRPPTGELFF. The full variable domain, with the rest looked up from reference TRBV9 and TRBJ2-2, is DSGVTQTPKHLITATGQRVTLRCSPRSGDLSVYWYQQSLDQGLQFLIQYYNGEERAKGNILERFSAQQFPDLHSELNLSSLELGDSALYFCASSVDGRPPTGELFFGEGSRLTVL.

The CDR3 DNA reads TGTGCCAGCAGTGCCTTGGGGCGTACAGATACGCAGTATTTT. Its translation is CASSALGRTDTQYF. The J gene is TRBJ2-3, the V gene TRBV12-3 or TRBV12-4; D is perhaps TRBD1 (5 bases). The CDR3 is 14 residues long. V was shortened by 5 bases and J by 3 bases, with 12 bases between the two germline ends.

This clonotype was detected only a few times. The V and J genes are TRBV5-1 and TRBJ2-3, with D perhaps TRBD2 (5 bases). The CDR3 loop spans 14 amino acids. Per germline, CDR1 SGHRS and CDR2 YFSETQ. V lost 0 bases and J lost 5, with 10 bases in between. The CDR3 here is CASSLDLAGDTQYF. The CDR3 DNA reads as TGCGCCAGCAGCTTGGATCTAGCAGGAGATACGCAGTATTTT.

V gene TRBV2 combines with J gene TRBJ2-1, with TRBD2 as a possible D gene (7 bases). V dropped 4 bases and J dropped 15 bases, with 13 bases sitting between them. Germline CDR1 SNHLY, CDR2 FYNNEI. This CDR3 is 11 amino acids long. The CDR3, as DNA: TGTGCCAGCAGTGCGGGGGGCCCCCGGTTCTTC. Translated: CASSAGGPRFF.

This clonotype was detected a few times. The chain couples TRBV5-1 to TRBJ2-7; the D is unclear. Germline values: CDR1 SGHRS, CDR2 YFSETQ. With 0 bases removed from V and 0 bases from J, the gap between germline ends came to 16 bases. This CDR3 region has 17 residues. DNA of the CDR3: TGCGCCAGCAGCTTGGTAAACGTTTGGCGGAACTCCTACGAGCAGTACTTC. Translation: CASSLVNVWRNSYEQYF.

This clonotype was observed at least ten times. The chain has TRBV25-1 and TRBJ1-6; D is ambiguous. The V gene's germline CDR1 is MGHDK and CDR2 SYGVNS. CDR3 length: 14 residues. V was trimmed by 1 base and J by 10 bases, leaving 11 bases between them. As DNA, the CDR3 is TGTGCCAGCAGTGAATCGGGGTATGCGTCACCCCTCCACTTT. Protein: CASSESGYASPLHF.

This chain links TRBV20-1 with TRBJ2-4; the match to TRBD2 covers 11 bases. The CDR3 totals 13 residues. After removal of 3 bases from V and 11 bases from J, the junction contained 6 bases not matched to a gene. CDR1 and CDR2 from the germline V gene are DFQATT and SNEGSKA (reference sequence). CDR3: CSASPLAGGVQYF. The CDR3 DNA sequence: TGCAGTGCTAGCCCTCTAGCGGGAGGCGTTCAGTACTTC.

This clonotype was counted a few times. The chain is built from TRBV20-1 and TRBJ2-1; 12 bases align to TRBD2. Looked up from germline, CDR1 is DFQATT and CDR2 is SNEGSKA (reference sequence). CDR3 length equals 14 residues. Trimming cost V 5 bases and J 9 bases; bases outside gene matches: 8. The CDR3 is CSAPRTSGIGEQFF. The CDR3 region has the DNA TGCAGTGCTCCCCGGACTAGCGGGATCGGTGAGCAGTTCTTC.

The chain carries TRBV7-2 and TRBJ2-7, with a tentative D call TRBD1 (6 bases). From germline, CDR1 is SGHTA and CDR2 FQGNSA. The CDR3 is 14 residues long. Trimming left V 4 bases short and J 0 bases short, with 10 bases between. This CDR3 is CASSSGAPSYEQYF. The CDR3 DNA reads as TGTGCCAGCAGCTCAGGGGCGCCCTCCTACGAGCAGTACTTC.

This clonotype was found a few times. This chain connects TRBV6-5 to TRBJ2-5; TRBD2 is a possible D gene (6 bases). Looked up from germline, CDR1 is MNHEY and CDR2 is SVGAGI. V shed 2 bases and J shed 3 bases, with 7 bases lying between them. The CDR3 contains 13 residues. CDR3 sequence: CASSYGGEETQYF. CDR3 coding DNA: TGTGCCAGCAGTTACGGCGGGGAAGAGACCCAGTACTTC.

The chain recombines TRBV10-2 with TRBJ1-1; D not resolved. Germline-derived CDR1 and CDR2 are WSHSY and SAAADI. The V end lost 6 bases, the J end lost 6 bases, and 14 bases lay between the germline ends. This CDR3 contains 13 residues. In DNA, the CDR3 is TGCGCCAGCAGCGGGGTAGGGAGCCCTGAAGCTTTCTTT. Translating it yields CASSGVGSPEAFF.

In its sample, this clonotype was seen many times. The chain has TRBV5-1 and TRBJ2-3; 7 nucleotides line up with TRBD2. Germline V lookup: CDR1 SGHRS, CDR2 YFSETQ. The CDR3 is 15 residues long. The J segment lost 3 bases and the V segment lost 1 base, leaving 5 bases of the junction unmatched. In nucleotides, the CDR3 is TGCGCCAGCAGCTTGTCTAGCGGAAGGACAGATACGCAGTATTTT. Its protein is CASSLSSGRTDTQYF.

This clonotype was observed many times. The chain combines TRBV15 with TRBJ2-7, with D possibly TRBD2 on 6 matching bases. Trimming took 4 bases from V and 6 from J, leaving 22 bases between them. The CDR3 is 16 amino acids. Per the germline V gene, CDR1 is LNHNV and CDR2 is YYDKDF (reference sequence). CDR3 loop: CATSTGVGLLVLEQYF. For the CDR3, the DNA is TGTGCCACCAGCACCGGGGTGGGACTCCTTGTCCTCGAGCAGTACTTC.